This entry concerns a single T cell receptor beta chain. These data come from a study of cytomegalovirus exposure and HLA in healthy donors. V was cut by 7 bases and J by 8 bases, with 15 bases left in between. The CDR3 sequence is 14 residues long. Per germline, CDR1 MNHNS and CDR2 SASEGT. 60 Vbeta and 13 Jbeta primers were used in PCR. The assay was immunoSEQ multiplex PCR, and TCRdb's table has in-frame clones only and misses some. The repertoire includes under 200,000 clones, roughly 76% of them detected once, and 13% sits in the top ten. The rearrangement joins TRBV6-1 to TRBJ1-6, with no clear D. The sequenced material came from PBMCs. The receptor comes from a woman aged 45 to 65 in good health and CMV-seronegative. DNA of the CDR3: TGTGCCAGCACCACCATTGGACTGTATTCACCCCTCCACTTT. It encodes CASTTIGLYSPLHF.